One sample yielded the 16 T cell receptor beta chains listed below, sequenced in a study of regulatory T cells in long-lasting Graves disease. According to the study, TCR beta libraries were built with iRepertoire HTBI primers and CDR3-region Arm-PCR. From the multiplex PCR reads, TCRdb called clonotypes with MiXCR, one entry per CDR3 protein. Counted here are around 500,000 distinct CDR3 sequences, approximately 15% occurring once; the ten biggest clones make up roughly a tenth. Time point described: newly diagnosed GD, antithyroid drugs for less than 3 months. PBMC RNA served as the TCR library source. The same sample was also used in a study of T cells in Graves' hyperthyroidism and ophthalmopathy.

Sequencing was performed on peripheral blood mononuclear cells (PBMCs), taken at new diagnosis, from a patient treated with antithyroid drugs. These receptors were taken from a man between 25 and 39 years old with Graves disease.

This clonotype has at least ten counts. V usage is TRBV12-3 or TRBV12-4 and J usage is TRBJ2-7; no clear D gene. This CDR3 region has 12 residues. The ends were cut back, 6 bases at V and 6 bases at J, with 12 bases in the middle. CDR3 bases: TGTGCCAGCAGGAAAGCGTTGGCCGAGCAGTACTTC. It is translated as CASRKALAEQYF.

This clonotype appeared many times. The chain has TRBV11-2 and TRBJ2-1; a possible D gene is TRBD1 (5 bases). The ends were cut back, 5 bases at V and 1 base at J, with 18 bases in the middle. The germline CDR1 and CDR2 sequences are SGHAT and FQNNGV. The CDR3 contains 17 residues. The CDR3 coding sequence is TGTGCCAGCAGCCCCCTAGGGGCAGGTTTGTCCTACAATGAGCAGTTCTTC. This encodes CASSPLGAGLSYNEQFF.

This clonotype was detected ten times or more. This sequence joins TRBV20-1 and TRBJ2-7; D is unresolved. The V gene's germline CDR1 is DFQATT and CDR2 SNEGSKA (reference sequence). The V gene lost 0 bases and the J gene lost 3 bases, with 9 bases spanning the gap. There are 13 residues in the CDR3. The CDR3 protein is CSARDRSFYEQYF. CDR3 nucleotide sequence: TGCAGTGCTAGAGACAGGAGCTTCTACGAGCAGTACTTC.

A few counts support this clonotype. V is TRBV7-9 and J is TRBJ2-5, with 8 bases fitting TRBD2. CDR1 and CDR2 (germline): SEHNR, FQNEAQ (reference sequence). V gave up 6 bases and J gave up 4 bases; unmatched junction bases: 16. This CDR3 has 17 residues. The CDR3 spells CASRLLLGRERRETQYF. The DNA for the CDR3 is TGTGCCAGCAGATTACTCCTCGGGAGGGAGAGGCGAGAGACCCAGTACTTC. Full variable domain (missing parts from reference TRBV7-9 and TRBJ2-5): DTGVSQNPRHKITKRGQNVTFRCDPISEHNRLYWYRQTLGQGPEFLTYFQNEAQLEKSRLLSDRFSAERPKGSFSTLEIQRTEQGDSAMYLCASRLLLGRERRETQYFGPGTRLLVL.

Remarks on this clonotype: One base away lies a much larger clone, so this may be a sequencing read error. V and J are TRBV7-9 and TRBJ2-5; D is unresolved. The CDR3 contains 17 residues. The germline gives CDR1 SEHNR, CDR2 FQNEAQ (reference sequence). Trimming cost V 4 bases and J 4 bases, with 22 bases left between them. The CDR3, as DNA: TGTGCCAGCAGCTCCTCTTTGGCACAGCGCGTGCGAGAGACCCAGTACTTC. Residues: CASSSSLAQRVRETQYF.

This clonotype was observed a few times. The rearrangement joins TRBV27 to TRBJ2-3; tentative D call: TRBD1 (5 bases). CDR1 is MNHEY, CDR2 SMNVEV, per germline (reference sequence). Trimming cost V 0 bases and J 0 bases, with 13 bases left between them. The CDR3 is 17 amino acids. This chain's CDR3 is CASSLSGLGRSTDTQYF. The CDR3 DNA is TGTGCCAGCAGTTTATCGGGGCTAGGAAGGAGCACAGATACGCAGTATTTT.

This clonotype was counted ten times or more. This CDR3 reads CASSSPSTSLHEQYF. For the CDR3, the DNA is TGTGCCAGCAGTTCCCCCTCAACTAGTCTCCACGAGCAGTACTTC. The gene calls are TRBV6-5 and TRBJ2-7, with D possibly matching TRBD2 (5 bases). Germline values: CDR1 MNHEY, CDR2 SVGAGI. This CDR3 has 15 residues. The germline V and J ends were trimmed by 4 bases and 5 bases, with 18 bases remaining between them.

This clonotype came up a few times. The genes are TRBV20-1 and TRBJ2-7, with a possible D match to TRBD2 (6 bases). The CDR3 totals 14 residues. In germline, CDR1 is DFQATT, CDR2 SNEGSKA (reference sequence). V was cut by 0 bases and J by 4 bases, with 13 bases left in between. The CDR3 loop is CSAREGLSQYEQYF. The CDR3, as DNA: TGCAGTGCTAGAGAGGGACTGTCCCAGTACGAGCAGTACTTC.

This clonotype has a count of ten or more. The CDR3 nucleotides read TGTGCCAGCAGCTTTTTCCGGTACACAGATACGCAGTATTTT. It encodes CASSFFRYTDTQYF. This chain uses TRBV11-2 with TRBJ2-3, with D unclear. Deletions cut 3 bases from V and 2 bases from J, with 9 bases between. Germline values: CDR1 SGHAT, CDR2 FQNNGV. The CDR3 has 14 residues.

The chain recombines TRBV28 with TRBJ2-2; D is unclear. CDR3 length: 12 residues. Trimming stripped 2 bases from V and 6 bases from J, with 4 bases between. Per germline, CDR1 MDHEN and CDR2 SYDVKM. This CDR3 reads CASSLKAGELFF. In DNA, the CDR3 is TGTGCCAGCAGTTTAAAGGCCGGGGAGCTGTTTTTT.

This clonotype was observed at least ten times. J is TRBJ1-5 and V is TRBV28, with D possibly matching TRBD1 (5 bases). The CDR3 consists of 12 residues. Germline V gene data show CDR1 as MDHEN and CDR2 as SYDVKM. V was cut by 8 bases and J by 7 bases, with 12 bases left in between. The CDR3: CASLGVNQPQHF. The CDR3 nucleotides are TGTGCCAGCTTAGGGGTGAACCAGCCCCAGCATTTT. Drawing the rest from reference TRBV28 and TRBJ1-5, the complete variable domain is DVKVTQSSRYLVKRTGEKVFLECVQDMDHENMFWYRQDPGLGLRLIYFSYDVKMKEKGDIPEGYSVSREKKERFSLILESASTNQTSMYLCASLGVNQPQHFGDGTRLSIL.

In this sample, this clonotype turned up many times. The chain recombines TRBV3-1 with TRBJ2-1, with D unresolved. Germline V CDR1 and CDR2: LGHDT, YNNKEL (reference sequence). The length of the CDR3 is 12 residues. The germline V and J ends were trimmed by 0 bases and 10 bases, with 7 bases remaining between them. CDR3: CASSQDWGEQFF. Written as DNA, the CDR3 is TGTGCCAGCAGCCAAGATTGGGGAGAGCAGTTCTTC.

The V and J genes are TRBV5-5 and TRBJ2-1, with a weak D call TRBD1 (6 bases). This CDR3 is built from 13 residues. CDR1 is SGHKS and CDR2 is YYEKEE in the germline V gene (reference sequence). V was shortened by 2 bases and J by 7 bases, with 10 bases between the two germline ends. CDR3 coding DNA: TGTGCCAGCAGCTTCTTAGGGACAAATGAGCAGTTCTTC. Amino acids: CASSFLGTNEQFF.

This clonotype was counted ten times or more. The genes are TRBV12-3 or TRBV12-4 and TRBJ2-3, with 8 bases identical to TRBD2. This CDR3 is built from 15 residues. V shed 10 bases, J shed 0 bases, and the junction held 9 bases outside the gene matches. This CDR3 reads CATLLAARSTDTQYF. The CDR3 DNA reads as TGTGCCACCCTACTAGCGGCTCGTAGCACAGATACGCAGTATTTT.

The sample holds many counts of this clonotype. The chain recombines TRBV29-1 with TRBJ2-7; D might be TRBD1 (6 bases). CDR1 is SQVTM, CDR2 ANQGSEA, per germline. Trimming stripped 6 bases from V and 6 bases from J, with 24 bases between. The CDR3 length is 15 residues. The CDR3 region has the DNA TGCAGCGTCGCCCACAGGGAAACGTTACCTAGCGAGCAGTACTTC. It codes for CSVAHRETLPSEQYF.

In this sample, this clonotype turned up many times. V usage is TRBV29-1 and J usage is TRBJ2-7; D remains ambiguous. There are 13 residues in the CDR3. Germline assignment: CDR1 SQVTM and CDR2 ANQGSEA. V was pared by 6 bases and J by 2 bases, with 14 bases between. The DNA of the CDR3 is TGCAGCGTCCTCCCCAGGAGCACCTACGAGCAGTACTTC. Protein sequence: CSVLPRSTYEQYF.